The sequence of this TCR beta chain was determined in a study of cytomegalovirus exposure and HLA in healthy donors. Overall study findings and caveats: Investigators reported 150 to 200 TCR beta chains as tied to cytomegalovirus.

TCRdb's table, derived via immunoSEQ multiplex PCR, lists solely in-frame clones and lacks some. The repertoire holds 150,000 to 200,000 clones, roughly 83% seen once, with roughly 1.6% in the top ten. This clone was seen only a few times. Its specificity is not known. The CDR3 is 15 amino acids. Trimming stripped 6 bases from V and 8 bases from J, with 22 bases between. Per the germline V gene, CDR1 is MNHEY and CDR2 is SVGAGI. The sequence was obtained from a woman between 18 and 29 years old in good health and CMV-seronegative. The sequenced material came from PBMCs. The chain employs TRBV6-5 and TRBJ1-2, with D maybe TRBD1 (5 bases). CDR3 protein: CASSLGGTYGIGYTF. The CDR3 DNA reads TGTGCCAGCAGCCTCGGGGGGACCTATGGGATAGGCTACACCTTC.